These T cell receptor beta chains were read from a single sample in a study of T cell responses to AZD1222 COVID-19 vaccine. Assay: immunoSEQ multiplex PCR; the TCRdb copy retains only in-frame clones and omits some. The sample lists approximately 200,000 clones, around 92% occurring once. The source was peripheral blood, collected on day 0 of AZD1222 vaccination. These receptors came from an adult in good health. Both conserved end residues are part of each CDR3. D genes are given only for firm matches.

D gene	V gene	CDR3 length	J gene	CDR3 protein	CDR3 DNA
.	TRBV25-1	12	TRBJ2-7	CASTSGYYEQYF	TGTGCCAGCACCAGCGGTTACTACGAGCAGTACTTC
.	TRBV6-2/TRBV6-3	15	TRBJ1-1	CASSYSISGNTEAFF	TGTGCCAGCAGTTACTCGATTAGCGGGAACACTGAAGCTTTCTTT
.	TRBV7-6	15	TRBJ2-5	CASSLAPGGLETQYF	TGTGCCAGCAGCTTAGCCCCGGGGGGCTTAGAGACCCAGTACTTC
TRBD2	TRBV6-5	16	TRBJ2-1	CASSYRAGASYNEQFF	TGTGCCAGCAGTTATCGAGCGGGAGCTAGTTACAATGAGCAGTTCTTC
TRBD1	TRBV6-5	14	TRBJ1-3	CASIQGAGGNTIYF	TGTGCCAGCATACAGGGGGCTGGGGGAAACACCATATATTTT
.	TRBV3-1/TRBV3-2	15	TRBJ1-2	CASSQVEGTSDGYTF	TGTGCCAGCAGCCAAGTGGAGGGAACCAGCGATGGCTACACCTTC
.	TRBV28	13	TRBJ2-1	CASSLTGNNEQFF	TGTGCCAGCAGTTTGACAGGTAACAATGAGCAGTTCTTC
.	TRBV5-4	15	TRBJ1-4	CASSYTPAANEKLFF	TGTGCCAGCAGCTACACACCCGCGGCTAATGAAAAACTGTTTTTT
.	TRBV24-1	13	TRBJ2-2	CATSDSLWGELFF	TGTGCCACCAGTGATTCATTATGGGGGGAGCTGTTTTTT
TRBD1	TRBV29-1	13	TRBJ1-3	CSVGTGSGNTIYF	TGCAGCGTTGGGACAGGGTCTGGAAACACCATATATTTT
.	TRBV27	14	TRBJ1-5	CASSFRGADQPQHF	TGTGCCAGCAGTTTTAGGGGGGCCGATCAGCCCCAGCATTTT
TRBD1	TRBV2	13	TRBJ2-7	CAGTRDRPYEQYF	TGTGCGGGAACCCGGGACAGACCCTACGAGCAGTACTTC
.	TRBV4-1	15	TRBJ1-1	CASSYRQALNTEAFF	TGCGCCAGCAGCTACCGACAGGCCCTGAACACTGAAGCTTTCTTT
.	TRBV10-1	12	TRBJ1-1	CASSDADTEAFF	TGCGCCAGCAGTGACGCCGACACTGAAGCTTTCTTT
.	TRBV12-3/TRBV12-4	13	TRBJ1-5	CASSLSVNQPQHF	TGTGCCAGCAGTTTATCAGTCAATCAGCCCCAGCATTTT
.	TRBV24-1	14	TRBJ1-3	CATSTPGDGNTIYF	TGTGCCACCAGCACCCCCGGGGATGGAAACACCATATATTTT
TRBD1	TRBV6-2/TRBV6-3	15	TRBJ1-2	CASSYRDRVQNGYTF	TGTGCCAGCAGTTACCGGGACAGGGTCCAGAATGGCTACACCTTC
.	TRBV7-2	15	TRBJ2-7	CASSLERVFSYEQYF	TGTGCCAGCAGCTTAGAAAGGGTGTTCTCCTACGAGCAGTACTTC
.	TRBV28	15	TRBJ1-3	CASVSGGYSGNTIYF	TGTGCCAGCGTCTCGGGGGGCTACTCTGGAAACACCATATATTTT
TRBD1	TRBV19	16	TRBJ2-5	CASSIGPGQWQETQYF	TGTGCCAGTAGTATTGGACCGGGACAGTGGCAAGAGACCCAGTACTTC
.	TRBV28	16	TRBJ1-6	CASSFLGSSYNSPLHF	TGTGCCAGCAGTTTTTTAGGGAGCTCCTATAATTCACCCCTCCACTTT
.	TRBV6-5	14	TRBJ1-1	CASPEKGANTEAFF	TGTGCCAGCCCCGAGAAAGGGGCAAACACTGAAGCTTTCTTT
.	TRBV30	14	TRBJ2-3	CAWTRQLIQDTQYF	TGTGCCTGGACCCGACAGTTGATTCAGGATACGCAGTATTTT